This T cell receptor (beta chain) was recovered during a study of cytomegalovirus exposure and HLA in healthy donors. The PCR ran on 60 Vbeta and 13 Jbeta primers. The protocol was immunoSEQ multiplex PCR, while the TCRdb copy is restricted to in-frame clones and leaves out a portion. The sample consists of 90,000 or so clones, about four fifths of them appearing once. Germline loops: CDR1 SNHLY, CDR2 FYNNEI. CDR3 length: 14 amino acids. V was pared by 6 bases and J by 4 bases, with 4 bases of the junction left unmatched. This clone was observed once. This sequence was found in a man aged 25-45 years in good health and CMV-seropositive. The sequenced material came from PBMCs. V gene TRBV2 combines with J gene TRBJ1-5; TRBD1 agrees at 9 bases. The chain's CDR3 is CASSRDRGNQPQHF. In nucleotides, the CDR3 is TGTGCCAGCAGCCGAGACAGGGGGAATCAGCCCCAGCATTTT.